Below, one TCR beta chain is given with its context. TCRdb re-called the 5' RACE reads and catalogs CDR3 proteins one per entry, DNA excluded. In total, the table holds fewer than 400,000 distinct CDR3 sequences. The sample comes from a study of T cells expressing NK-cell markers. The CDR3 extends over 13 amino acids. The TCR originated in a man aged 18-75 years in good health. The chain has TRBV12-3 or TRBV12-4 and TRBJ2-3; TCRdb picks TRBD1, but there is no DNA to check that call. The source material was blood T cells: a sorted CD56 or NKG2C T cell subset, CD4+ or CD8+ T cells, or bulk PBMC T cells (not recorded which). CDR3 sequence reads: CATRDRVIDTQYF.